These T cell receptor beta chains were read from a single sample in a study of early T cells in non-severe SARS-CoV-2 infection. TCRdb reprocessed the 5' RACE reads via MiXCR and lists one record per CDR3 protein. Here the sample spans 69,000 or so distinct CDR3 sequences, 4.6% being singletons. This sample comprised whole blood, obtained at baseline. The receptor source for this set is an adult who was a healthcare worker with PCR-confirmed SARS-CoV-2 infection or an uninfected control (not recorded which). The donor label of this sample is uncertain. Each CDR3 is given with its conserved first and last residue. The D gene is left open where the match is weak. Size is stated for part of the rows, as once, few or many counts, or as a class when the clone is expanded.

d_call: -; j_call: TRBJ1-1; clone_size: many; v_call: TRBV18; cdr3_aa: CASSRQGNTEAFF; cdr3_nt: TGTGCCAGCTCTCGTCAGGGGAACACTGAAGCTTTCTTT
d_call: TRBD2; j_call: TRBJ2-7; clone_size: few; v_call: TRBV14; cdr3_aa: CASSGTSGSSYEQYF; cdr3_nt: TGTGCCAGCAGCGGGACTAGCGGGAGCTCCTACGAGCAGTACTTC
d_call: -; j_call: TRBJ2-1; clone_size: many; v_call: TRBV7-2; cdr3_aa: CASSLVLGGEQFF; cdr3_nt: TGTGCCAGCAGCTTAGTACTGGGGGGTGAGCAGTTCTTC
d_call: -; j_call: TRBJ2-7; clone_size: -; v_call: TRBV19; cdr3_aa: CASSMAGSAYEQYF; cdr3_nt: TGTGCCAGTAGTATGGCCGGGAGTGCCTACGAGCAGTACTTC
d_call: -; j_call: TRBJ2-7; clone_size: many; v_call: TRBV11-2; cdr3_aa: CASRTIGGTFSYEQYF; cdr3_nt: TGTGCCAGCAGAACGATTGGCGGGACATTCTCCTACGAGCAGTACTTC
d_call: -; j_call: TRBJ1-2; clone_size: many; v_call: TRBV19; cdr3_aa: CASSISRTSNYGYTF; cdr3_nt: TGTGCCAGTAGTATATCCAGGACCTCCAACTATGGCTACACCTTC
d_call: -; j_call: TRBJ2-2; clone_size: many; v_call: TRBV7-2; cdr3_aa: CASRALRTGELFF; cdr3_nt: TGTGCCAGCCGAGCTCTCCGTACCGGGGAGCTGTTTTTT
d_call: -; j_call: TRBJ1-4; clone_size: -; v_call: TRBV6-6; cdr3_aa: CASSYARRYNEKLFF; cdr3_nt: TGTGCCAGCAGTTACGCGCGACGGTATAATGAAAAACTGTTTTTT
d_call: -; j_call: TRBJ2-4; clone_size: -; v_call: TRBV6-1; cdr3_aa: CDHCGRNIQYF; cdr3_nt: TGCGACCATTGCGGCAGAAACATTCAGTACTTC
d_call: -; j_call: TRBJ1-1; clone_size: -; v_call: TRBV11-2; cdr3_aa: CASSLDLRTTEAFF; cdr3_nt: TGTGCCAGCAGCTTAGATCTCAGAACGACTGAAGCTTTCTTT
d_call: TRBD2; j_call: TRBJ2-7; clone_size: few; v_call: TRBV29-1; cdr3_aa: CSVGSTLAGGPVHEQYF; cdr3_nt: TGCAGCGTTGGGTCCACGCTAGCGGGGGGGCCAGTACACGAGCAGTACTTC
d_call: TRBD1; j_call: TRBJ1-1; clone_size: -; v_call: TRBV5-1; cdr3_aa: CASSDRGSNEAFF; cdr3_nt: TGCGCCAGCAGTGACAGGGGATCGAATGAAGCTTTCTTT
d_call: TRBD1; j_call: TRBJ1-1; clone_size: many; v_call: TRBV27; cdr3_aa: CASKRQGFAFF; cdr3_nt: TGTGCCAGCAAACGACAGGGGTTCGCTTTCTTT
d_call: -; j_call: TRBJ2-3; clone_size: many; v_call: TRBV29-1; cdr3_aa: CSTVEVTDTQYF; cdr3_nt: TGCAGCACGGTGGAGGTCACAGATACGCAGTATTTT
d_call: TRBD1; j_call: TRBJ1-3; clone_size: many; v_call: TRBV6-6; cdr3_aa: CASSSTGTGDNHF; cdr3_nt: TGTGCCAGCAGCTCGACCGGGACAGGGGATAATCATTTT
d_call: TRBD2; j_call: TRBJ2-1; clone_size: many; v_call: TRBV10-2; cdr3_aa: CASSERGLAGNEQFF; cdr3_nt: TGCGCCAGCAGTGAACGGGGACTAGCGGGTAATGAGCAGTTCTTC
d_call: -; j_call: TRBJ2-2; clone_size: -; v_call: TRBV11-1; cdr3_aa: CASSLAGPGELFF; cdr3_nt: TGTGCCAGCAGCTTAGCGGGGCCCGGGGAGCTGTTTTTT
d_call: TRBD2; j_call: TRBJ2-2; clone_size: -; v_call: TRBV29-1; cdr3_aa: CSVESASGGFANTGELFF; cdr3_nt: TGCAGCGTTGAGTCGGCTAGCGGGGGGTTTGCGAACACCGGGGAGCTGTTTTTT
d_call: TRBD2; j_call: TRBJ2-5; clone_size: many; v_call: TRBV4-2; cdr3_aa: CASSLLVGLEVGQETQYF; cdr3_nt: TGTGCCAGCAGCCTACTCGTGGGACTAGAAGTAGGCCAAGAGACCCAGTACTTC
d_call: TRBD1; j_call: TRBJ1-4; clone_size: many; v_call: TRBV27; cdr3_aa: CASSLNQGAGKLFF; cdr3_nt: TGTGCCAGCAGTTTAAACCAGGGGGCGGGGAAACTGTTTTTT
d_call: -; j_call: TRBJ2-2; clone_size: many; v_call: TRBV7-2; cdr3_aa: CASSLVGQGGTGELFF; cdr3_nt: TGTGCCAGCAGCCTTGTAGGACAGGGAGGGACCGGGGAGCTGTTTTTT
d_call: -; j_call: TRBJ1-6; clone_size: many; v_call: TRBV20-1; cdr3_aa: CSATLGRVSNSPLHF; cdr3_nt: TGCAGTGCTACCCTGGGGCGGGTGAGTAATTCACCCCTCCACTTT
d_call: -; j_call: TRBJ2-1; clone_size: many; v_call: TRBV7-6; cdr3_aa: CASTPTGASSYNEQFF; cdr3_nt: TGTGCCAGCACCCCGACAGGCGCGAGCTCCTACAATGAGCAGTTCTTC
d_call: TRBD1; j_call: TRBJ1-2; clone_size: -; v_call: TRBV9; cdr3_aa: CASSVKTGEDDGYTF; cdr3_nt: TGTGCCAGCAGCGTAAAAACAGGGGAGGACGATGGCTACACCTTC
d_call: -; j_call: TRBJ1-4; clone_size: -; v_call: TRBV18; cdr3_aa: CASAWFGADEKLFF; cdr3_nt: TGTGCCAGCGCGTGGTTCGGCGCGGATGAAAAACTGTTTTTT
d_call: TRBD2; j_call: TRBJ2-2; clone_size: many; v_call: TRBV27; cdr3_aa: CASLLAGPTGELFF; cdr3_nt: TGTGCCAGCCTTCTAGCGGGTCCCACCGGGGAGCTGTTTTTT
d_call: -; j_call: TRBJ2-1; clone_size: few; v_call: TRBV7-9; cdr3_aa: CASSPLQGGVNNEQFF; cdr3_nt: TGTGCCAGCAGCCCCCTCCAGGGGGGAGTGAACAATGAGCAGTTCTTC
d_call: -; j_call: TRBJ2-2; clone_size: many; v_call: TRBV13; cdr3_aa: CASSQRRGAYTGELFF; cdr3_nt: TGTGCCAGCAGCCAAAGAAGGGGCGCGTATACCGGGGAGCTGTTTTTT
d_call: -; j_call: TRBJ2-1; clone_size: few; v_call: TRBV3-1; cdr3_aa: CASSQDSGYEQFF; cdr3_nt: TGTGCCAGCAGCCAAGATTCCGGCTATGAGCAGTTCTTC
d_call: -; j_call: TRBJ2-2; clone_size: few; v_call: TRBV27; cdr3_aa: CASSAGLDTGELFF; cdr3_nt: TGTGCCAGCAGTGCGGGACTGGACACCGGGGAGCTGTTTTTT
d_call: TRBD1; j_call: TRBJ2-3; clone_size: few; v_call: TRBV6-6; cdr3_aa: CASNPGGSGTDTQYF; cdr3_nt: TGTGCCAGCAATCCAGGGGGAAGCGGCACAGATACGCAGTATTTT
d_call: -; j_call: TRBJ2-7; clone_size: -; v_call: TRBV19; cdr3_aa: CASSIYPYEQYF; cdr3_nt: TGTGCCAGTAGTATTTACCCCTACGAGCAGTACTTC
d_call: TRBD2; j_call: TRBJ2-3; clone_size: many; v_call: TRBV5-1; cdr3_aa: CASSFGGGAADTQYF; cdr3_nt: TGCGCCAGCAGCTTTGGCGGGGGGGCGGCAGATACGCAGTATTTT
d_call: TRBD2; j_call: TRBJ2-5; clone_size: -; v_call: TRBV7-6; cdr3_aa: CATSSPRGGQETQYF; cdr3_nt: TGTGCCACCAGCTCTCCACGGGGGGGGCAAGAGACCCAGTACTTC
d_call: -; j_call: TRBJ2-2; clone_size: many; v_call: TRBV19; cdr3_aa: CASSMEGPSTGELFF; cdr3_nt: TGTGCCAGTAGTATGGAGGGTCCCAGCACCGGGGAGCTGTTTTTT
d_call: TRBD1; j_call: TRBJ1-5; clone_size: many; v_call: TRBV10-1; cdr3_aa: CAKRDREKPQHF; cdr3_nt: TGCGCCAAAAGGGACAGGGAAAAACCCCAGCATTTT